This T cell receptor (beta chain) is drawn from a study of T cell responses to AZD1222 COVID-19 vaccine. Some clones are missing from TCRdb's copy, which holds only in-frame ones; the method was immunoSEQ multiplex PCR. The sample yields around 150,000 clones, more than 70% seen once. The V end was cut by 5 bases, the J end by 2 bases, with 10 bases between. CDR1 is SGHTA, CDR2 FQGNSA, per germline. The CDR3 spans 13 residues. The sequence was collected from an adult in good health. This specimen consisted of peripheral blood, obtained on day 0 of MenACWY control vaccination. This chain joins TRBV7-2 and TRBJ2-7; D ambiguous. The CDR3 nucleotides read TGTGCCAGCAGCCGGACCGTCGCCTACGAGCAGTACTTC. The encoded protein is CASSRTVAYEQYF.